Following are 17 T cell receptor beta chains from one sample sequenced in a study of T cells in women clearing cervical HPV infection. The assay was immunoSEQ multiplex PCR, and TCRdb's table has in-frame clones only and misses some. The sample has over 45,000 clones. The specimen sequenced was blood buffy coat. The source of these receptors is a woman between 18 and 70 years old with a cervical HPV16 infection that either progressed to CIN3+ or cleared (not recorded which).

Concerning this clone: From the germline J gene comes the end of the CDR3, since the read stops 3 residues before it. The V call is TRBV20-1, the J call TRBJ2-6; 8 bases are a match to TRBD1. There are 18 residues in the CDR3. Trimming removed 1 base from V and 4 bases from J; junction bases left unmatched: 12. The V gene's germline CDR1 is DFQATT and CDR2 SNEGSKA (reference sequence). The CDR3: CSARVPGGLRTGANVLTF. The sequenced CDR3 bases are TGCAGTGCTAGAGTTCCAGGGGGCTTGCGTACCGGGGCCAACGTC.

To note about this clone: The read gets to within 3 residues of the CDR3 end, and the germline J gene fills in the rest. This chain joins TRBV5-6 and TRBJ1-4, with no clear D. V gave up 3 bases and J gave up 4 bases, with 10 bases separating them. The CDR3 extends over 14 amino acids. Germline CDR1 is SGHDT and CDR2 is YYEEEE. The CDR3 bases that were read are TGTGCCAGCAGCTCGAGACACCGTAATGAAAAA. It is translated as CASSSRHRNEK. The entire CDR3 protein is CASSSRHRNEKLFF.

Of note for this clone: With the read ending 3 residues before the CDR3 end, the germline J gene is used to fill in that end. The genes are TRBV7-9 and TRBJ1-3; D unresolved. Trimming stripped 5 bases from V and 8 bases from J, with 10 bases between. CDR1 and CDR2 from the germline V gene are SEHNR and FQNEAQ (reference sequence). This CDR3 spans 12 amino acids. This chain's CDR3 is CASSPTSDTIYF. The part of the CDR3 DNA that was read is TGTGCCAGCAGCCCTACTTCCGACACC.

As for this clone: With the read ending 3 residues before the CDR3 end, the germline J gene is used to fill in that end. The chain uses TRBV20-1 and TRBJ2-3; D perhaps matches TRBD1 (5 bases). The ends were cut back, 3 bases at V and 5 bases at J, with 12 bases in the middle. Germline CDR1 reads DFQATT; CDR2 reads SNEGSKA (reference sequence). CDR3 length: 13 residues. The DNA read from the CDR3 is TGCAGTGCTAGTTTTCAGGGTAGAGATACG. Its protein product is CSASFQGRDT. The CDR3 reads in full as CSASFQGRDTQYF.

Turning to this clone: The read gets to within 3 residues of the CDR3 end, and the germline J gene fills in the rest. The chain is built from TRBV5-1 and TRBJ2-1; 9 nucleotides agree with TRBD1. The CDR3 contains 17 residues. Germline CDR1 SGHRS, CDR2 YFSETQ. The ends lost 6 bases at V and 5 bases at J; junction bases unmatched: 15. The CDR3 loop is CASKPLEGQGTNNEQFF. The part of the CDR3 DNA that was read is TGCGCCAGCAAGCCCCTTGAGGGACAGGGAACAAACAATGAG. The full variable domain, in which reference TRBV5-1 and TRBJ2-1 provide the parts outside the CDR3, is KAGVTQTPRYLIKTRGQQVTLSCSPISGHRSVSWYQQTPGQGLQFLFEYFSETQRNKGNFPGRFSGRQFSNSRSEMNVSTLELGDSALYLCASKPLEGQGTNNEQFFGPGTRLTVL.

As regards this clone: The read falls 3 residues short of the CDR3 end, and the missing part is taken from the germline J gene. The chain is built from TRBV7-2 and TRBJ1-5; perhaps TRBD1 as D (5 bases). V lost 2 bases and J lost 8, with 16 bases in between. Germline V gene lookup returns CDR1 SGHTA and CDR2 FQGNSA. The CDR3 length is 15 residues. The CDR3 sequence is CASSLRSSRVEPQHF. CDR3 DNA, as far as it was read: TGTGCCAGCAGCTTAAGATCGAGCAGGGTTGAGCCC.

Remarks on this clone: The DNA ends 3 residues before the CDR3 does, and the rest of the CDR3 is filled in from the germline J gene. This chain uses TRBV20-1 with TRBJ2-7; TRBD1 might be the D (6 bases). The CDR3 is made up of 12 amino acids. Trimming stripped 5 bases from V and 3 bases from J, with 11 bases between. Per germline, CDR1 DFQATT and CDR2 SNEGSKA (reference sequence). This CDR3 reads CSARTGNYEQYF. Incomplete CDR3 DNA: TGCAGTGCTCGTACAGGGAACTACGAG.

As regards this clone: The read halts 3 residues ahead of the CDR3 end, with the missing end drawn from the germline J gene. The chain couples TRBV18 to TRBJ2-5; tentatively, D is TRBD2 (7 bases). The germline CDR1 and CDR2 sequences are KGHSH and LQKENI. Trimming stripped 4 bases from V and 1 base from J, with 13 bases between. The CDR3 spans 15 residues. The CDR3 DNA, read in part, is TGTGCCAGCTCACGCGGGGGCGAGGGCCAAGAGACC. Encoded protein: CASSRGGEGQET. The complete CDR3 protein is CASSRGGEGQETQYF.

The covered CDR3 bases are TGTGCCTGGAGTGTAAGTGGTAGCGGGGCTTTCCGGCGAACG. Residues: CAWSVSGSGAFRRT. The whole CDR3 protein is CAWSVSGSGAFRRTQYF. This chain links TRBV30 with TRBJ2-3; 8 bases line up with TRBD2. The CDR3 extends 3 residues past the end of the read, so its final part is completed from the germline J gene. Germline loops: CDR1 GTSNPN, CDR2 SVGIG (reference sequence). CDR3 length equals 17 residues. Full variable domain (remainder filled in from reference TRBV30 and TRBJ2-3): SQTIHQWPATLVQPVGSPLSLECTVEGTSNPNLYWYRQAAGRGLQLLFYSVGIGQISSEVPQNLSASRPQDRQFILSSKKLLLSDSGFYLCAWSVSGSGAFRRTQYFGPGTRLTVL.

A note on this clone: The CDR3 extends 3 residues past the end of the read, so its final part is completed from the germline J gene. The chain uses TRBV5-1 and TRBJ2-3, with D maybe TRBD1 (5 bases). The CDR3 covers 14 residues. V lost 0 bases and J lost 4, with 9 bases in between. Germline V gene lookup returns CDR1 SGHRS and CDR2 YFSETQ. This CDR3 reads CASSLGGAPDTQYF. The part of the CDR3 DNA that was read is TGCGCCAGCAGCTTGGGTGGGGCCCCAGATACG.

Comment on this clone: The read is 3 residues too short to cover the CDR3 end, so that end is filled in from the germline J gene. The chain is built from TRBV20-1 and TRBJ2-3; the match to TRBD2 covers 11 bases. Per germline, CDR1 DFQATT and CDR2 SNEGSKA (reference sequence). V was clipped by 0 bases and J by 6 bases; unmatched bases: 5. The CDR3 extends over 15 amino acids. The DNA read from the CDR3 is TGCAGTGCTAGAGACGGGACTAGCGGTGCTGATACG. Its protein is CSARDGTSGADT. The CDR3 reads in full as CSARDGTSGADTQYF.

On this clone itself: The sequenced fragment ends 3 residues before the CDR3 boundary, so the rest is inferred from the germline J gene. The J gene is TRBJ1-5, the V gene TRBV12-3 or TRBV12-4, with D maybe TRBD1 (5 bases). With 0 bases removed from V and 0 bases from J, the gap between germline ends came to 9 bases. The CDR3 is 16 residues long. The CDR3 loop is CASSLALQGSNQPQHF. The sequenced CDR3 bases are TGTGCCAGCAGTTTAGCGCTTCAGGGTAGCAATCAGCCC.

Concerning this clone itself: Read data end 3 residues before the CDR3 end; the end is taken from the germline J gene. The chain links TRBV24-1 to TRBJ1-2, with 9 bases lining up with TRBD1. Germline V gene data show CDR1 as KGHDR and CDR2 as SFDVKD. This CDR3 is built from 14 residues. CDR3 sequence reads: CATSDAGQGDGYTF. The part of the CDR3 DNA that was read is TGTGCCACCAGTGACGCGGGACAGGGTGACGGC.

Details on this clone: The DNA ends 3 residues before the CDR3 does, and the rest of the CDR3 is filled in from the germline J gene. The V gene is TRBV5-5, the J gene TRBJ2-7, with D possibly TRBD2 on 6 matching bases. This CDR3 has 14 residues. The germline CDR1 and CDR2 sequences are SGHKS and YYEKEE (reference sequence). The germline V and J ends were trimmed by 0 bases and 4 bases, with 11 bases remaining between them. CDR3 DNA (partial): TGTGCCAGCAGCTTGGTAGCGGACGTGTACGAG. It specifies CASSLVADVYE. The whole CDR3 sequence is CASSLVADVYEQYF.

A word on this clone: The read comes to an end 3 residues before the CDR3 does, leaving the germline J gene to fill in the end. V is TRBV7-3 and J is TRBJ1-2; 8 bases are a match to TRBD1. Germline assignment: CDR1 SGHTA and CDR2 FQGTGA. With V trimmed by 4 bases and J by 2 bases, 9 bases remained unmatched. The CDR3 is 16 residues long. The CDR3 bases that were read are TGTGCCAGCAGCTATGAGCACAGGGGGAGGAACTATGGC. This encodes CASSYEHRGRNYG. The CDR3 in full is CASSYEHRGRNYGYTF.

As for this clone: The missing CDR3 end, 3 residues past where the read stops, is filled in from the germline J gene. V and J are TRBV20-1 and TRBJ1-3, with D unclear. The V end was cut by 6 bases, the J end by 9 bases, with 12 bases between. The germline CDR1 and CDR2 sequences are DFQATT and SNEGSKA (reference sequence). This CDR3 is 11 amino acids long. The CDR3 DNA, read in part, is TGCAGTGCCCGGTCAGGTATCACC. This gives the protein CSARSGIT. The full CDR3 is CSARSGITIYF.

In the case of this clone: The read gets to within 3 residues of the CDR3 end, and the germline J gene fills in the rest. This chain connects TRBV7-2 to TRBJ2-5; 13 bases agree with TRBD2. The germline CDR1 and CDR2 sequences are SGHTA and FQGNSA. The trim removed 6 bases at V and 5 bases at J, leaving 6 bases unmatched. This CDR3 has 15 amino acids. CDR3 in amino acids: CASRATSGGAETQYF. The covered CDR3 bases are TGTGCCAGCAGGGCTACTAGCGGGGGGGCCGAGACC.